The 10 T cell receptor beta chains below come from one sample, sequenced in a study of cytomegalovirus exposure and HLA in healthy donors listed by TCRdb under 2017. Libraries were made using the immunoSEQ multiplex PCR assay. TCRdb mirrors the immuneACCESS table, restricted to in-frame sequences. Some clones are absent from its copies; in checked studies, under half trace to an unresolved V gene, and the reason for the others is unknown. Counted in this sample were about 200,000 clones; around 90% of them appeared once. The top ten hold roughly 2% of the sample. Sequencing was carried out using PBMCs. These receptors came from a woman aged 18-29 years in good health and CMV-seropositive.

J is TRBJ2-1 and V is TRBV19; TRBD1 matches 12 bases. V shed 3 bases, J shed 5 bases, and the junction held 2 bases outside the gene matches. Germline CDR1 reads LNHDA; CDR2 reads SQIVND (reference sequence). The CDR3 is 15 amino acids. CDR3 sequence (DNA): TGTGCCAGTAGTATGGGACAGGGGGCCAACAATGAGCAGTTCTTC. Protein sequence: CASSMGQGANNEQFF. The full variable domain, rest sourced from reference TRBV19 and TRBJ2-1, is DGGITQSPKYLFRKEGQNVTLSCEQNLNHDAMYWYRQDPGQGLRLIYYSQIVNDFQKGDIAEGYSVSREKKESFPLTVTSAQKNPTAFYLCASSMGQGANNEQFFGPGTRLTVL.

The chain employs TRBV6-5 and TRBJ2-6; possible D gene TRBD1, 5 bases. Germline CDR1 reads MNHEY; CDR2 reads SVGAGI. V lost 5 bases to trimming and J lost 2 bases, with 10 bases between them. The CDR3 runs 15 residues. The CDR3: CASSPQGTGANVLTF. For the CDR3, the DNA is TGTGCCAGCAGTCCTCAGGGAACTGGGGCCAACGTCCTGACTTTC.

In DNA, the CDR3 is TGTGCCAGCAGCTTAGTGGGACAGCTTGGCATAAACAATCAGCCCCAGCATTTT. This codes for CASSLVGQLGINNQPQHF. The chain has TRBV7-9 and TRBJ1-5; 7 nucleotides match TRBD1. V trimming: 1 base; J trimming: 3 bases; junction bases outside the gene matches: 12. This CDR3 has 18 amino acids. The germline V gene has CDR1 SEHNR and CDR2 FQNEAQ (reference sequence).

This clone was detected once. The chain couples TRBV19 to TRBJ1-2; TRBD1 agrees at 7 bases. This CDR3 comprises 14 residues. V shed 6 bases, J shed 2 bases, and the junction held 6 bases outside the gene matches. Germline V CDR1 and CDR2: LNHDA, SQIVND (reference sequence). For the CDR3, the DNA is TGTGCCAGTAGGACGACAGGGACCAACTATGGCTACACCTTC. It codes for CASRTTGTNYGYTF. The complete variable domain, with remaining parts taken from reference TRBV19 and TRBJ1-2, reads DGGITQSPKYLFRKEGQNVTLSCEQNLNHDAMYWYRQDPGQGLRLIYYSQIVNDFQKGDIAEGYSVSREKKESFPLTVTSAQKNPTAFYLCASRTTGTNYGYTFGSGTRLTVV.

V gene TRBV6-5 combines with J gene TRBJ1-2; 7 bases line up with TRBD1. This CDR3 is 14 amino acids long. After removal of 6 bases from V and 4 bases from J, the junction contained 8 bases not matched to a gene. Germline V CDR1 and CDR2: MNHEY, SVGAGI. CDR3 bases: TGTGCCAGCAGCGCGACAGGGACCAGCTATGGCTACACCTTC. Protein: CASSATGTSYGYTF.

The gene calls are TRBV5-4 and TRBJ2-1; tentatively, D is TRBD2 (6 bases). The V gene's germline CDR1 is SGHNT and CDR2 YYREEE (reference sequence). The CDR3 is made up of 17 amino acids. Trimming stripped 3 bases from V and 3 bases from J, with 19 bases between. CDR3 coding DNA: TGTGCCAGCAGCTGGGGGGACCCCTCACGGGACTACAATGAGCAGTTCTTC. Its translation: CASSWGDPSRDYNEQFF.

This chain uses TRBV5-4 with TRBJ2-7, with D possibly TRBD2 on 5 matching bases. V lost 0 bases and J 0 bases, leaving 7 bases between the germline ends. This CDR3 spans 14 amino acids. Germline-derived CDR1 and CDR2 are SGHNT and YYREEE (reference sequence). The CDR3 sequence is CASSLEGSSYEQYF. The CDR3 DNA sequence: TGTGCCAGCAGCTTGGAAGGGAGCTCCTACGAGCAGTACTTC.

This clone has just one count. The chain is built from TRBV7-6 and TRBJ1-4, with D perhaps TRBD1 (6 bases). Trimming removed 5 bases from V and 8 bases from J, with 18 bases in between. The length of the CDR3 is 15 residues. Germline V lookup: CDR1 SGHVS, CDR2 FNYEAQ. The CDR3 DNA reads TGTGCCAGCAGCCCCCGATCCAGGGGAGACGAAAAACTGTTTTTT. Encoded protein: CASSPRSRGDEKLFF.

V is TRBV27 and J is TRBJ2-7; tentatively, D is TRBD2 (6 bases). Trimming stripped 3 bases from V and 2 bases from J, with 14 bases between. This CDR3 is 15 amino acids long. Germline CDR1 is MNHEY and CDR2 is SMNVEV (reference sequence). Written as DNA, the CDR3 is TGTGCCAGCAGTTTGGCCGGGAGATCCCCCTACGAGCAGTACTTC. Its protein is CASSLAGRSPYEQYF.

The V call is TRBV28, the J call TRBJ1-5; the D gene is possibly TRBD1 (6 bases). CDR1 and CDR2 (germline): MDHEN, SYDVKM. Trimming removed 6 bases at V and 0 bases at J, with 18 bases between. This CDR3 has 17 amino acids. The CDR3 DNA reads TGTGCCAGCAGCCCTAGGACAGCGAACCCTAGCAATCAGCCCCAGCATTTT. Its translation is CASSPRTANPSNQPQHF.